The TCR beta chain under discussion was sequenced for a study of blood T cell repertoires in COVID-19. Across the whole study: Specimens from acute and convalescent COVID-19 originated in the United States, Italy and Spain. T cells, B-cell-depleted T cells, or PBMCs provided the cDNA or gDNA that served as material.

Germline CDR1 and CDR2: SGHTA and FQGNSA. Trimming took 5 bases from V and 9 from J; bases not matched to a gene: 11. This CDR3 is built from 15 residues. In the original workflow: Amplifying reference gene primers gave estimates of nucleated cell counts. Sequenced by immunoSEQ multiplex PCR; TCRdb stores in-frame clones only, minus some. The V and J calls and the clone size are those of that table, but D and trimming were determined from the DNA. The top ten hold roughly 52% of the sample, which has 15,000 to 17,000 clones, around 86% seen once. V gene TRBV7-2 combines with J gene TRBJ2-3; 10 bases match TRBD2. This TCR came from a man aged 55 to 69 with acute or convalescent COVID-19. Specimen: peripheral blood. This chain's CDR3 is CASSGAGTSEYTQYF. As DNA, the CDR3 is TGTGCCAGCAGCGGAGCCGGGACTAGCGAATACACGCAGTATTTT.